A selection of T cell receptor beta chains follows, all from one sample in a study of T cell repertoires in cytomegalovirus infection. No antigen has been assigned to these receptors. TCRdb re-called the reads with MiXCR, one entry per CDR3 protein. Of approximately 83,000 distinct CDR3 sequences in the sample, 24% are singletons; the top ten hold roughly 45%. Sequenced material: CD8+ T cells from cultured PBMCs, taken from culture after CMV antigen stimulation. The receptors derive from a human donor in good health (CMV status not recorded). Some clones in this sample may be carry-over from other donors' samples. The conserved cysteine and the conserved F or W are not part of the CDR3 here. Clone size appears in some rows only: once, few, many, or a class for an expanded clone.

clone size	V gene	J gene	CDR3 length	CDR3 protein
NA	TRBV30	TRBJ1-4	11	AWKSTGSGKLF
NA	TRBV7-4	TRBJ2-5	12	ASSLGTGVETQY
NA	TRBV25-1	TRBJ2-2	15	ASSELGWTHNTGELF
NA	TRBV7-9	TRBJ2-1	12	ASSMSLNYNEQF
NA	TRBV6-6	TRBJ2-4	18	ASSYSGTSGNGGAKNIQY
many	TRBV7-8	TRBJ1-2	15	ASSEDRNPAANYGYT
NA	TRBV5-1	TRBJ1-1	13	ASSLFQGENTEAF
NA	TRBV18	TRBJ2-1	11	ASSPVLANEQF
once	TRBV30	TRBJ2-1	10	AWSEAGVEQF
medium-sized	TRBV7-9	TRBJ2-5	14	ASSSSTTLYQETQY
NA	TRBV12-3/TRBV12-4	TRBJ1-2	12	ASTMDGANYGYT
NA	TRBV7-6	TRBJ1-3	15	ASSLSRAGKDGNTIY
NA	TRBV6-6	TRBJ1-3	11	ASTSGSWNTIY
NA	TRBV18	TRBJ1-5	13	ASSPDTGGNQPQH
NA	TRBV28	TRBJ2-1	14	ASSLRQGARVNEQF
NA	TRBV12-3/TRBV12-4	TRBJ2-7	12	ASRLGGLIYEQY
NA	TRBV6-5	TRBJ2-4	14	ASRPTGGLAKNIQY
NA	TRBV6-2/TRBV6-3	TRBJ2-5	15	ASSYSPRTSGQETQY
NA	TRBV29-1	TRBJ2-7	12	SVLWTGNPYEQY
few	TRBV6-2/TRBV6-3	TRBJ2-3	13	ASSYIAGNTDTQY
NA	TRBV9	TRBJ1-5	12	ASSAGDRGQPQH
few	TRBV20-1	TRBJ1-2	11	SARGTEIYGYT
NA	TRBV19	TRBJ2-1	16	ASSASGGLAGSYNEQF
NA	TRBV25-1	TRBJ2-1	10	ASSVLNNEQF
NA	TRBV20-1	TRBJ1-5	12	SASRTGGPQPQH
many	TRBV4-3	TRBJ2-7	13	ASSQGSGGPYEQY
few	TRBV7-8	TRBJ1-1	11	ASRFTTGTEAF
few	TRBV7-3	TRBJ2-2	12	ASSLNPTTGELF
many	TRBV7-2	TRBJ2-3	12	ASSLGQVPDTQY
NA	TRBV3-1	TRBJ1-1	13	ASSQDGGPPPEAF
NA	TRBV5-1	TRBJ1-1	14	ASSLAQGTVNTEAF
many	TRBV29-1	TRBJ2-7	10	SVAGTAYEQY
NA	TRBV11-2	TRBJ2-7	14	ASSSNPARGSYEQY
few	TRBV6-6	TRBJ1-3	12	ASERDRVGNTIY
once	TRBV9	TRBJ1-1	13	TSSPDGVSNTEAF
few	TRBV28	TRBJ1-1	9	ATYRLSEAF
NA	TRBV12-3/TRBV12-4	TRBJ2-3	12	ASSLAGLTDTQY
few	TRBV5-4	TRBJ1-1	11	ASSPPPNTEAF
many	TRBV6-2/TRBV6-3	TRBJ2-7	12	ASILGTGRNEQY
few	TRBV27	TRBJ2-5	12	ASSRAGTQETQY
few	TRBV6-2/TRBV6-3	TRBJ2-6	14	ASRREGAPGANVLT
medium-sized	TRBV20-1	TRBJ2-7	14	SARPGASGASYEQY
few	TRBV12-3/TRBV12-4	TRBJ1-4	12	ASSLAGIREKLF
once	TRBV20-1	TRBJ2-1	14	SARDPKRVSYNEQF
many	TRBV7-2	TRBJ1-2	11	ASSLGQDYGYT
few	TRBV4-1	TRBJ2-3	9	ASSQDFTQY
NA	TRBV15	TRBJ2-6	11	ATRGQGANVLT
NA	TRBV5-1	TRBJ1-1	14	ASRAEQGGVNTEAF
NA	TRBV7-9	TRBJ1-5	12	ASSPGQVNQPQH
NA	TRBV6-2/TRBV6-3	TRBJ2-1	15	ASSPFRSASSYNEQF
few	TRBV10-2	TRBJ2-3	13	ASSVPGGFTDTQY
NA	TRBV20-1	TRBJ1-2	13	SAGDGGVPGLPYT
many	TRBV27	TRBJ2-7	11	ASMGGASYEQY
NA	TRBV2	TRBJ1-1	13	ASSVVVNSNTEAF